Listed below are T cell receptor beta chains from one sample, sequenced in a study of blood T cell repertoires in COVID-19. Using immunoSEQ multiplex PCR, the repertoire was profiled, and TCRdb retains in-frame clones only, with some absent. The sample yields roughly 250,000 clones, about 88% seen once. Material: peripheral blood. The source of these receptors is a man in his 60s who had recovered from COVID-19. CDR3s include the opening cysteine and the closing phenylalanine or tryptophan. D genes are given only for firm matches. Clone size is given for some rows only: seen once, a few or many times, or a class if the clone is expanded.

V	J	size	D	CDR3	DNA
TRBV6-6	TRBJ2-4	.	TRBD2	CASSLRLAGGIGTKNIQYF	TGTGCCAGCAGTCTAAGACTAGCGGGGGGAATTGGGACCAAAAACATTCAGTACTTC
TRBV9	TRBJ2-5	.	.	CASSVLGGGETQYF	TGTGCCAGCAGCGTACTTGGGGGCGGAGAGACCCAGTACTTC
TRBV25-1	TRBJ2-5	.	TRBD2	CASSDPLISGWGQETQYF	TGTGCCAGCAGTGATCCCCTCATTAGCGGGTGGGGCCAAGAGACCCAGTACTTC
TRBV15	TRBJ1-2	.	.	CATSSPGEVYGYTF	TGTGCCACCAGCAGCCCGGGTGAGGTCTATGGCTACACCTTC
TRBV19	TRBJ1-4	.	TRBD1	CASSTPGTAGEKLFF	TGTGCCAGTAGTACGCCCGGGACAGCAGGTGAAAAACTGTTTTTT
TRBV3-1/TRBV3-2	TRBJ2-7	.	TRBD1	CASSQLGGGEQYF	TGTGCCAGCAGCCAACTAGGGGGCGGCGAGCAGTACTTC
TRBV9	TRBJ1-3	.	.	CASSVGPIRSGNTIYF	TGTGCCAGCAGCGTAGGGCCGATCCGCTCTGGAAACACCATATATTTT
TRBV19	TRBJ2-3	.	.	CASSIQLGSDTQYF	TGTGCCAGTAGTATACAGCTAGGTTCAGATACGCAGTATTTT
TRBV5-1	TRBJ2-1	few	.	CASSLSLNHYEQFF	TGCGCCAGCAGCTTGTCCCTGAACCACTATGAGCAGTTCTTC
TRBV28	TRBJ1-3	.	.	CASSYMSSGNTIYF	TGTGCCAGCAGTTATATGAGCTCTGGAAACACCATATATTTT
TRBV13	TRBJ1-6	.	TRBD1	CASSLGAGQGGSPLHF	TGTGCCAGCAGCTTAGGGGCGGGACAGGGGGGTTCACCCCTCCACTTT
TRBV9	TRBJ2-7	.	.	CASSPGITYEQYF	TGTGCCAGCAGTCCAGGAATAACCTACGAGCAGTACTTC
TRBV5-8	TRBJ2-1	.	.	CASSSAIKGFYNEQFF	TGTGCCAGCAGCTCGGCTATCAAGGGGTTTTACAATGAGCAGTTCTTC
TRBV15	TRBJ2-2	.	TRBD1	CATSRDRDRGTGELFF	TGTGCCACCAGCAGAGATCGGGACAGGGGCACCGGGGAGCTGTTTTTT
TRBV5-1	TRBJ1-1	.	.	CASSLAAANTEAFF	TGCGCCAGCAGCTTGGCTGCGGCGAACACTGAAGCTTTCTTT
TRBV6-1	TRBJ1-5	.	TRBD1	CASSDRDRGYSNQPQHF	TGTGCCAGCAGTGACCGGGACAGGGGTTATAGCAATCAGCCCCAGCATTTT
TRBV6-6	TRBJ1-4	once	.	CASSTSQGTDEKLFF	TGTGCCAGCAGTACCTCACAGGGTACGGATGAAAAACTGTTTTTT
TRBV19	TRBJ1-5	.	.	CASSILDSNQPQHF	TGTGCCAGTAGTATCTTGGACTCCAATCAGCCCCAGCATTTT
TRBV5-6	TRBJ1-2	.	.	CASSLNRLQYGYTF	TGTGCCAGCAGCTTGAACAGGCTACAGTATGGCTACACCTTC
TRBV19	TRBJ2-2	.	.	CASSPHGPPTGELFF	TGTGCCAGTAGTCCGCATGGGCCGCCGACCGGGGAGCTGTTTTTT
TRBV5-5	TRBJ1-1	once	TRBD1	CASSLVGQGIGNTEAFF	TGTGCCAGCAGCTTGGTGGGACAGGGAATTGGGAACACTGAAGCTTTCTTT
TRBV5-3	TRBJ2-7	.	TRBD1	CARSRQGPYEQYF	TGTGCCAGAAGCCGACAGGGACCCTACGAGCAGTACTTC
TRBV19	TRBJ1-5	.	.	CASSILGSSNQPQHF	TGTGCCAGTAGTATTCTGGGCTCAAGCAATCAGCCCCAGCATTTT
TRBV19	TRBJ1-3	.	.	CASSIFRGSSGNTIYF	TGTGCCAGTAGTATTTTCCGCGGGAGCTCTGGAAACACCATATATTTT
TRBV7-3	TRBJ2-5	.	.	CASSFRGGETQYF	TGTGCCAGCAGCTTTCGGGGAGGAGAGACCCAGTACTTC
TRBV2	TRBJ1-2	.	.	CASSNPGANYGYTF	TGTGCCAGCAGTAATCCGGGAGCTAACTATGGCTACACCTTC
TRBV19	TRBJ2-7	.	TRBD1	CASTDPGQGGFYEQYF	TGTGCCAGTACTGATCCGGGACAGGGGGGCTTCTACGAGCAGTACTTC
TRBV5-1	TRBJ2-3	.	.	CASKGQDTDTQYF	TGCGCCAGCAAGGGACAAGACACAGATACGCAGTATTTT
TRBV11-2	TRBJ2-5	.	TRBD1	CASSLSDRGAQYF	TGTGCCAGCAGCTTATCCGACAGGGGGGCCCAGTACTTC
TRBV5-1	TRBJ2-3	.	TRBD2	CASTVLGTSTDTQYF	TGCGCCAGCACAGTATTAGGGACTAGCACTGATACGCAGTATTTT
TRBV5-1	TRBJ2-7	few	TRBD1	CASSSTGVLYEQYF	TGCGCCAGCAGCTCGACAGGGGTACTCTACGAGCAGTACTTC